This paragraph covers one T cell receptor beta chain sequence. These data belong to a study of blood T cell repertoires in COVID-19. V lost 4 bases and J lost 10; bases outside the gene matches: 5. The CDR3 covers 12 residues. The method was immunoSEQ multiplex PCR; TCRdb's version includes in-frame clones alone and lacks a portion of them. In the table there are 300,000 to 450,000 clones, over 75% of which are singletons. Sequencing used PBMCs or T cells enriched from blood (not recorded which). The rearrangement uses TRBV12-3 or TRBV12-4 and TRBJ1-1; 8 nucleotides match TRBD1. The source of this sequence is a man aged 18 to 30 who had recovered from COVID-19. The CDR3, as DNA: TGTGCCAGCAGTTCCGGACAGGGTTTAGCTTTCTTT. Translated: CASSSGQGLAFF.